A selection of T cell receptor beta chains follows, all from one sample in a study of cytomegalovirus exposure and HLA in healthy donors. The protocol was immunoSEQ multiplex PCR, while the TCRdb copy is restricted to in-frame clones and leaves out a portion. The sample carries approximately 130,000 clones, approximately 82% recorded once. Sequencing used PBMCs. Receptor source: a boy between 2 and 10 years old in good health and CMV-seronegative. The CDR3 runs from the conserved cysteine through the conserved F or W. The order of the fields is J gene, D gene, clone size, V gene, CDR3 protein, CDR3 DNA. The D gene is left open where the match is weak. Expanded clones are given a class, and other clones once, few, many or no size at all.

TRBJ1-5,-,few,TRBV9,CASSVSEDQPQHF,TGTGCCAGCAGCGTTTCGGAGGATCAGCCCCAGCATTTT
TRBJ1-1,TRBD1,-,TRBV5-6,CASNDRGPAKPAFF,TGTGCCAGCAACGACAGGGGGCCGGCCAAGCCTGCTTTCTTT
TRBJ1-2,-,few,TRBV27,CASSLKVQGTYYGYTF,TGTGCCAGCAGTTTAAAGGTTCAGGGAACTTACTATGGCTACACCTTC
TRBJ1-1,-,-,TRBV18,CASSPSGTSNTEAFF,TGTGCCAGCTCACCGAGCGGGACTTCGAACACTGAAGCTTTCTTT
TRBJ2-1,-,few,TRBV18,CASSPRGQIYNEQFF,TGTGCCAGCTCACCACGGGGACAAATCTACAATGAGCAGTTCTTC
TRBJ2-1,-,once,TRBV7-6,CASSSLDDYESNEQFF,TGTGCCAGCAGCTCCCTGGATGACTACGAGTCTAATGAGCAGTTCTTC
TRBJ2-1,-,once,TRBV5-6,CASSRQDGANEQFF,TGTGCCAGCAGCCGACAGGACGGTGCCAATGAGCAGTTCTTC
TRBJ1-5,-,-,TRBV5-5,CASSLEGLVAQHF,TGTGCCAGCAGCTTGGAGGGGCTAGTGGCCCAGCATTTT
TRBJ1-2,TRBD1,-,TRBV5-5,CASSSPVGAGGAVGYTF,TGTGCCAGCAGCTCACCCGTGGGGGCAGGGGGCGCCGTGGGCTACACCTTC
TRBJ2-1,TRBD2,few,TRBV2,CASSLAGYNEQFF,TGTGCCAGCAGTCTAGCGGGGTACAATGAGCAGTTCTTC
TRBJ1-5,-,-,TRBV6-5,CASSWAGGQGSALSIF,TGTGCCAGCAGTTGGGCGGGGGGGCAGGGATCAGCTCTTAGTATTTTT
TRBJ2-2,-,-,TRBV7-8,CASSLASGVAGELFF,TGTGCCAGCAGCTTAGCGTCAGGGGTGGCCGGGGAGCTGTTTTTT
TRBJ1-1,-,-,TRBV5-8,CASSLERQLPAFF,TGTGCCAGCAGCTTGGAACGACAGTTACCAGCTTTCTTT
TRBJ2-1,TRBD2,-,TRBV28,CASSYDGRATHFYNEQFF,TGTGCCAGCAGTTATGACGGGAGGGCCACGCACTTCTACAATGAGCAGTTCTTC
TRBJ2-7,TRBD2,-,TRBV19,CASRTSGGSYEQYF,TGTGCCAGTAGGACTAGCGGGGGATCCTACGAGCAGTACTTC
TRBJ1-1,TRBD1,-,TRBV7-3,CASSTLGGQGIMNTEAFF,TGTGCCAGCTCAACGCTAGGGGGACAGGGTATCATGAACACTGAAGCTTTCTTT
TRBJ2-3,TRBD2,-,TRBV7-6,CASSPTQRGSLGLGTDTQYF,TGTGCCAGCAGCCCCACCCAGCGGGGCTCCCTTGGTCTGGGCACAGATACGCAGTATTTT
TRBJ1-1,-,few,TRBV2,CASISPGVGTEAFF,TGTGCCAGCATCTCCCCAGGGGTTGGCACTGAAGCTTTCTTT
TRBJ1-3,-,-,TRBV28,CASSLLALGTLGSGNTIYF,TGTGCCAGCAGTTTATTAGCGCTGGGAACTCTCGGCTCTGGAAACACCATATATTTT
TRBJ2-4,-,-,TRBV29-1,CSVEVRGAGAPQLAKNIQYF,TGCAGCGTTGAAGTGCGAGGGGCAGGGGCTCCCCAATTAGCCAAAAACATTCAGTACTTC
TRBJ1-2,TRBD1,-,TRBV4-3,CASSVRTGDPLYGYTF,TGCGCCAGCAGCGTAAGAACAGGGGACCCTCTCTATGGCTACACCTTC
TRBJ1-1,-,-,TRBV4-1,CASSQDKGRRNTEAFF,TGCGCCAGCAGCCAAGATAAGGGGCGGCGGAACACTGAAGCTTTCTTT
TRBJ2-3,-,-,TRBV7-9,CASSGGTTDTQYF,TGTGCCAGCAGCGGGGGGACCACAGATACGCAGTATTTT
TRBJ1-1,TRBD1,-,TRBV9,CASSSFRDRVLNTEAFF,TGTGCCAGCAGCTCCTTTAGGGACAGGGTACTGAACACTGAAGCTTTCTTT
TRBJ2-3,TRBD2,-,TRBV5-1,CASSLPGGGDSTDTQYF,TGCGCCAGCAGCTTGCCGGGGGGTGGGGACAGCACAGATACGCAGTATTTT
TRBJ2-1,-,-,TRBV29-1,CSVGTGSASEQFF,TGCAGCGTGGGGACCGGGAGCGCCAGTGAGCAGTTCTTC
TRBJ1-1,-,few,TRBV27,CASRSLLNTEAFF,TGTGCCAGCAGGTCCCTCCTGAACACTGAAGCTTTCTTT
TRBJ1-2,TRBD1,once,TRBV27,CASKTGTGRYTF,TGTGCCAGCAAAACCGGGACAGGCCGCTACACCTTC
TRBJ2-2,TRBD1,-,TRBV5-1,CASSSLDRGPTGELFF,TGCGCCAGCAGCTCCTTGGACAGGGGGCCCACCGGGGAGCTGTTTTTT
TRBJ2-3,-,once,TRBV4-1,CASSQQPWALNTDTQYF,TGCGCCAGCAGCCAGCAGCCCTGGGCACTCAACACAGATACGCAGTATTTT
TRBJ1-1,TRBD1,few,TRBV29-1,CSAGTGVLNTEAFF,TGCAGCGCCGGGACAGGGGTCTTGAACACTGAAGCTTTCTTT
TRBJ1-6,-,-,TRBV2,CASKFGTLYNSPLHF,TGTGCCAGCAAATTTGGGACTCTTTATAATTCACCCCTCCACTTT